Sequencing of this T cell receptor (beta chain) was carried out in a study of shared clonotypes between healthy human individuals. Study-wide points: Generation of non-shared clonotypes was less probable than generation of clonotypes shared by all four donors.

TCRdb keeps only in-frame clones here, not all; method: immunoSEQ multiplex PCR. The sample consists of about 770,000 clones, roughly 72% of them appearing once. A few counts support this clone. Its specificity is unknown. The same CDR3 also results from other DNA sequences found in this sample. Germline CDR1 MDHEN, CDR2 SYDVKM. V lost 6 bases to trimming and J lost 4 bases; unmatched junction nucleotides: 1. CDR3 length equals 12 residues. The origin of this receptor is a woman in her thirties in good health. The genes are TRBV28 and TRBJ1-2; 8 bases are shared with TRBD1. The sample taken for sequencing was memory CD4+ T cells sorted from blood. Regarding subset: CD45RA-negative fraction. The CDR3 DNA follows: TGTGCCAGCAGGGACAGGGTCTATGGCTACACCTTC. Translated: CASRDRVYGYTF.